Listed below are T cell receptor beta chains from one sample, sequenced in a study of identical twins. TCRdb recomputed calls from the 5' RACE reads with MiXCR, one row per CDR3 protein. The sample shows hundreds of thousands of distinct CDR3 sequences, about 20% of them seen only once. These data were also filed under a second study, of T cells expressing NK-cell markers.

Input material: PBMCs. All receptors derive from a woman aged 18 to 35 in good health. CDR3s include the opening cysteine and the closing phenylalanine or tryptophan. The order of the fields is V gene, D gene, clone size, J gene, CDR3 DNA, CDR3 protein. A D gene is named only where the DNA matches it firmly. Clone size is not always given. Where it is, it says once, few, many or a class for expanded clones.

v_gene: TRBV6-1; d_gene: -; abundance: many; j_gene: TRBJ1-5; CDR3nt: TGTGCCAGCAGTGAAGCCCGGTCTCAGCCCCAGCATTTT; CDR3aa: CASSEARSQPQHF
v_gene: TRBV6-6; d_gene: -; abundance: few; j_gene: TRBJ1-6; CDR3nt: TGTGCCAGCGTAGCGATGAATTCACCCCTCCACTTT; CDR3aa: CASVAMNSPLHF
v_gene: TRBV12-5; d_gene: TRBD1; abundance: few; j_gene: TRBJ1-2; CDR3nt: TGTGCTAGTGGGACAGGGGGCGGAGGCTACACCTTC; CDR3aa: CASGTGGGGYTF
v_gene: TRBV10-2; d_gene: -; abundance: -; j_gene: TRBJ2-2; CDR3nt: TGCGCCAGCAGGGACAGCAATATGAACACCGGGGAGCTGTTTTTT; CDR3aa: CASRDSNMNTGELFF
v_gene: TRBV12-3/TRBV12-4; d_gene: -; abundance: many; j_gene: TRBJ1-2; CDR3nt: TGTGCCAGCAGTTCGGGGGCTCGGGTTAATGGCTACACCTTC; CDR3aa: CASSSGARVNGYTF
v_gene: TRBV10-2; d_gene: -; abundance: many; j_gene: TRBJ1-1; CDR3nt: TGCGCCAGCAGTGAGTCCATTATGCTGGACAGACGATATGAAGCTTTCTTT; CDR3aa: CASSESIMLDRRYEAFF
v_gene: TRBV27; d_gene: TRBD1; abundance: few; j_gene: TRBJ2-7; CDR3nt: TGTGCCAGCAGTTCCCGGACAGGGGTAGGATTGCAGTACTTC; CDR3aa: CASSSRTGVGLQYF
v_gene: TRBV7-2; d_gene: -; abundance: few; j_gene: TRBJ2-7; CDR3nt: TGTGCCAGCAACTACAGGGATTCTGGCGAGCAGTACTTC; CDR3aa: CASNYRDSGEQYF
v_gene: TRBV20-1; d_gene: -; abundance: many; j_gene: TRBJ1-2; CDR3nt: TGCAGTGCCCACAGGGACTATGGCTACACCTTC; CDR3aa: CSAHRDYGYTF
v_gene: TRBV7-8; d_gene: -; abundance: -; j_gene: TRBJ2-5; CDR3nt: TGTGCCAGCAGCTTTGAGGGAGGTGAGACCCAGTACTTC; CDR3aa: CASSFEGGETQYF
v_gene: TRBV6-5; d_gene: -; abundance: many; j_gene: TRBJ2-3; CDR3nt: TGTGCCAGCAGTTACAGGGATACGCAGTATTTT; CDR3aa: CASSYRDTQYF
v_gene: TRBV7-8; d_gene: -; abundance: -; j_gene: TRBJ2-5; CDR3nt: TGTGCCAGTCAGTGGGACTGGCAAGAGACCCAGTACTTC; CDR3aa: CASQWDWQETQYF
v_gene: TRBV2; d_gene: -; abundance: -; j_gene: TRBJ2-2; CDR3nt: TGTGCCAGCAGTGAGGGGTGGACCGGGGAGCTGTTTTTT; CDR3aa: CASSEGWTGELFF
v_gene: TRBV7-9; d_gene: -; abundance: -; j_gene: TRBJ1-1; CDR3nt: TGTGCCAGCAGCTTAGGTTTCCAGGGAAACAACACTGAAGCTTTCTTT; CDR3aa: CASSLGFQGNNTEAFF
v_gene: TRBV5-1; d_gene: -; abundance: -; j_gene: TRBJ2-1; CDR3nt: TGCGCCAGCAGCTTGGGAGGGTTTAACAATGAGCAGTTCTTC; CDR3aa: CASSLGGFNNEQFF
v_gene: TRBV9; d_gene: -; abundance: many; j_gene: TRBJ2-3; CDR3nt: TGTGCCAGCAGCGAACCTAGCGCGGGCACAGATACGCAGTATTTT; CDR3aa: CASSEPSAGTDTQYF
v_gene: TRBV19; d_gene: -; abundance: -; j_gene: TRBJ2-1; CDR3nt: TGTGCCAGTACCTCCTTGAGCTCCTACAATGAGCAGTTCTTC; CDR3aa: CASTSLSSYNEQFF
v_gene: TRBV25-1; d_gene: TRBD2; abundance: -; j_gene: TRBJ2-4; CDR3nt: TGTGCCAGCAGTGAATACCGGGGGGTCGCCAAAAACATTCAGTACTTC; CDR3aa: CASSEYRGVAKNIQYF
v_gene: TRBV12-3/TRBV12-4; d_gene: -; abundance: -; j_gene: TRBJ2-1; CDR3nt: TGTGCCAGCACTCAGACGCCTGAGCAGTTCTTC; CDR3aa: CASTQTPEQFF
v_gene: TRBV20-1; d_gene: TRBD2; abundance: many; j_gene: TRBJ2-1; CDR3nt: TGCAGTGCTGGTAACGGGGCTAGCGGGAGGCTTGAGCAGTTCTTC; CDR3aa: CSAGNGASGRLEQFF
v_gene: TRBV20-1; d_gene: -; abundance: -; j_gene: TRBJ1-5; CDR3nt: TGCAGTGCTAGAGAAGGGGTTGGTCAGCCCCAGCATTTT; CDR3aa: CSAREGVGQPQHF
v_gene: TRBV5-1; d_gene: -; abundance: few; j_gene: TRBJ1-2; CDR3nt: TGCGCCAGCAGCTTGGAGAGATACTATGGCTACACCTTC; CDR3aa: CASSLERYYGYTF
v_gene: TRBV20-1; d_gene: TRBD2; abundance: -; j_gene: TRBJ2-7; CDR3nt: TGCAGTGCTACACAAATACTAGCGGATCCCTACGAGCAGTACTTC; CDR3aa: CSATQILADPYEQYF
v_gene: TRBV29-1; d_gene: -; abundance: -; j_gene: TRBJ2-7; CDR3nt: TGCAGCGTAAACCTTTCTGGCTCCTACGAGCAGTACTTC; CDR3aa: CSVNLSGSYEQYF
v_gene: TRBV29-1; d_gene: -; abundance: few; j_gene: TRBJ2-1; CDR3nt: TGCAGCGTACAAAATAGGGATGAGCAGTTCTTC; CDR3aa: CSVQNRDEQFF
v_gene: TRBV12-3/TRBV12-4; d_gene: -; abundance: few; j_gene: TRBJ1-1; CDR3nt: TGTGCCAGCAGTTTACTCACGGTCGCCTACACTGAAGCTTTCTTT; CDR3aa: CASSLLTVAYTEAFF
v_gene: TRBV12-3/TRBV12-4; d_gene: -; abundance: -; j_gene: TRBJ1-1; CDR3nt: TGTGCCAGCACCGTCGACAGGCTTGGGGCTTTCTTT; CDR3aa: CASTVDRLGAFF
v_gene: TRBV16; d_gene: TRBD1; abundance: few; j_gene: TRBJ2-1; CDR3nt: TGTGCCAGCAGCCCACCCTCCGGGACAGGGGAGCGTACTGAGCAGTTCTTC; CDR3aa: CASSPPSGTGERTEQFF
v_gene: TRBV24-1; d_gene: -; abundance: -; j_gene: TRBJ1-5; CDR3nt: TGTGCCACCCCGGACAACTCTAGCAATCAGCCCCAGCATTTT; CDR3aa: CATPDNSSNQPQHF
v_gene: TRBV12-3/TRBV12-4; d_gene: -; abundance: many; j_gene: TRBJ2-1; CDR3nt: TGTGCCAGCAGCCACTCGGGGGGCCAGTTCTTC; CDR3aa: CASSHSGGQFF
v_gene: TRBV6-2/TRBV6-3; d_gene: TRBD2; abundance: few; j_gene: TRBJ2-1; CDR3nt: TGTGCCAGCACGCTCGCGACTAGCATCTTGAATGAGCAGTTCTTC; CDR3aa: CASTLATSILNEQFF
v_gene: TRBV20-1; d_gene: TRBD1; abundance: many; j_gene: TRBJ2-7; CDR3nt: TGCAGTGCTAGAGGTCTGAGGACAGGGATCTACGAGCAGTACTTC; CDR3aa: CSARGLRTGIYEQYF
v_gene: TRBV5-1; d_gene: -; abundance: few; j_gene: TRBJ2-2; CDR3nt: TGCGCCAGCAGCTTACGGGTGGAAGGCGGGGAGCTGTTTTTT; CDR3aa: CASSLRVEGGELFF
v_gene: TRBV15; d_gene: -; abundance: -; j_gene: TRBJ2-5; CDR3nt: TGTGCCACCAGCTCCCGGAAGGGGGGCGCAGAGACCCAGTACTTC; CDR3aa: CATSSRKGGAETQYF
v_gene: TRBV4-3; d_gene: TRBD1; abundance: many; j_gene: TRBJ2-1; CDR3nt: TGCGCCAGCAGCCAAGAGAAGTCAGGGGGAGCCTACAATGAGCAGTTCTTC; CDR3aa: CASSQEKSGGAYNEQFF
v_gene: TRBV27; d_gene: TRBD2; abundance: few; j_gene: TRBJ2-7; CDR3nt: TGTGCCAGCAGTTTGCGGGAGGGCCCGGGGGCCTACGAGCAGTACTTC; CDR3aa: CASSLREGPGAYEQYF
v_gene: TRBV7-3; d_gene: TRBD1; abundance: few; j_gene: TRBJ2-7; CDR3nt: TGTGCCAGCAGCTTCGGGACAGCTACGAGTCGGTACTTC; CDR3aa: CASSFGTATSRYF
v_gene: TRBV12-3/TRBV12-4; d_gene: -; abundance: many; j_gene: TRBJ2-7; CDR3nt: TGTGCCAGCAGTCTAGATCCGGGCTCCTACGAGCAGTACTTC; CDR3aa: CASSLDPGSYEQYF
v_gene: TRBV20-1; d_gene: TRBD2; abundance: many; j_gene: TRBJ2-1; CDR3nt: TGCAGTGCTGGGGGGGGGGATCGCAATGAGCAGTTCTTC; CDR3aa: CSAGGGDRNEQFF
v_gene: TRBV29-1; d_gene: -; abundance: -; j_gene: TRBJ1-2; CDR3nt: TGCAGCGTTGATTTCGGGGATGGCTACACCTTC; CDR3aa: CSVDFGDGYTF
v_gene: TRBV11-2; d_gene: -; abundance: once; j_gene: TRBJ2-7; CDR3nt: TGTGCCAGCAGCTTAGAGTTAGCAACCTCCTACGAGCAGTACTTC; CDR3aa: CASSLELATSYEQYF
v_gene: TRBV6-6; d_gene: TRBD1; abundance: few; j_gene: TRBJ2-5; CDR3nt: TGTGCCAGCATTGACAGGGGACGAGAGACCCAGTACTTC; CDR3aa: CASIDRGRETQYF
v_gene: TRBV20-1; d_gene: TRBD2; abundance: few; j_gene: TRBJ2-1; CDR3nt: TGCAGTGCGCGGGGACTAGCGGGAGGGGTGCAGTTCTTC; CDR3aa: CSARGLAGGVQFF
v_gene: TRBV7-8; d_gene: -; abundance: few; j_gene: TRBJ2-3; CDR3nt: TGTGCCAGCAGCTCCTCCTGGGACCGGCCTGATTTT; CDR3aa: CASSSSWDRPDF
v_gene: TRBV10-3; d_gene: TRBD1; abundance: many; j_gene: TRBJ1-2; CDR3nt: TGTGCCATCAGTGCAGGGGGCGTTGGTGGCTACACCTTC; CDR3aa: CAISAGGVGGYTF
v_gene: TRBV10-3; d_gene: TRBD1; abundance: few; j_gene: TRBJ1-2; CDR3nt: TGTGCCATCGGGGAGGTTGACAGGGCCAGCTACACCTTC; CDR3aa: CAIGEVDRASYTF